This T cell receptor (beta chain) derives from a study of T-cell memory formation after mild COVID-19. Germline-derived CDR1 and CDR2 are MNHEY and SVGEGT. The CDR3 is made up of 15 amino acids. V lost 2 bases, J lost 4 bases, and 13 bases lay in between. This clonotype occurred a few times. As yet, its antigen is unknown. 5'RACE with constant-segment primers yielded barcoded, UMI-tagged TCR alpha and TCR beta cDNA libraries. MiXCR, applied by TCRdb to the 5' RACE reads, yields one record per CDR3 protein. Of roughly 170,000 distinct CDR3 sequences listed, roughly 20% are singletons. Study findings and constraints: The CD4+ clones that contracted clustered mainly within CM and EM, and the CD8+ clones concentrated in EMRA. Prior to infection, memory already included some responding clones, suggesting cross-reactive memory joined. Later expanders leaned CD4+, whereas clones that contracted between day 15 and 85 were balanced CD4/CD8.

Specimen: PBMCs or a T cell subset sorted from them (not recorded which). The chain has TRBV6-2 or TRBV6-3 and TRBJ2-3; a weak D match, TRBD2 (5 bases). The TCR was taken from a man aged 18 to 30 who had mild COVID-19 (a few samples of this study predate the infection). Cell type and time point are not known. The CDR3 reads CASSYRDGFSDTQYF. CDR3 DNA: TGTGCCAGCAGTTACCGGGATGGGTTTTCAGATACGCAGTATTTT.